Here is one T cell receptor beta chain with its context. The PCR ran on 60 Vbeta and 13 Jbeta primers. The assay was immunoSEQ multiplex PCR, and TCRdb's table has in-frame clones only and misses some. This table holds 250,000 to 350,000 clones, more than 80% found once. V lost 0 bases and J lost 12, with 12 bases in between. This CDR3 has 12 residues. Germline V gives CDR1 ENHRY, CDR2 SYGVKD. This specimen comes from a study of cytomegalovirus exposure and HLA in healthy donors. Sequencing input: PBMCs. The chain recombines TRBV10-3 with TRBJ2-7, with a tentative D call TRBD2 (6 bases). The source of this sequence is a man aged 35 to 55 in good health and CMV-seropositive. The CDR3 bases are TGTGCCATCAGTGAGTCCCGGGGGACGTGGTACTTC. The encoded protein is CAISESRGTWYF.